This T cell receptor (beta chain) was sequenced in a study of T cell therapy after organ transplantation. Study-level points and caveats: Few nonresponder expansions may reflect low coverage from poor CD8+ yield.

In the case of this clone: Its specificity is unknown.

The method was immunoSEQ multiplex PCR; TCRdb's version includes in-frame clones alone and lacks a portion of them. Counted here are roughly 48,000 clones, about 94% occurring once; the ten biggest clones make up around 3.1%. Trimming took 6 bases from V and 8 from J, leaving 20 bases between them. This CDR3 region has 14 residues. Germline loops: CDR1 SGHKS, CDR2 YYEKEE (reference sequence). The J gene is TRBJ1-2, the V gene TRBV5-5; D is perhaps TRBD1 (5 bases). The sample was CD8+ T cells from blood, taken before autologous CMV-specific T cell therapy. The receptor was derived from a human patient who had received a solid organ transplant and had CMV disease. The CDR3 DNA reads as TGTGCCAGCATCGAATTGAGGGGAGCTGGGGGCTACACCTTC. This encodes CASIELRGAGGYTF.